A selection of T cell receptor beta chains follows, all from one sample in a study of blood T cell repertoires in COVID-19. Assay: immunoSEQ multiplex PCR; the TCRdb copy retains only in-frame clones and omits some. The data show 220,000 or so clones, roughly 80% seen once. The material sequenced was peripheral blood. These receptors were taken from a woman at least 80 years old with COVID-19, enrolled during active disease. Both conserved end residues are part of each CDR3. A row's size may be missing; if present it is once, few, many or a size class.

clone_size	v_call	j_call	cdr3_aa
.	TRBV7-2	TRBJ2-5	CASSLGRGETQYF
.	TRBV5-1	TRBJ2-7	CASNPGQGSSYEQYF
.	TRBV6-2/TRBV6-3	TRBJ2-5	CASSPSTILVETQYF
once	TRBV5-6	TRBJ2-1	CASSLDFSRYNEQFF
.	TRBV3-1/TRBV3-2	TRBJ1-2	CASRGGIFYGYTF
.	TRBV7-9	TRBJ2-7	CASSSGTGRNEQYF
.	TRBV5-4	TRBJ2-7	CASSSRDYRHEQYF
.	TRBV28	TRBJ1-4	CASSLRGSLDEKLFF
.	TRBV6-5	TRBJ1-5	CASGPTGGAQPQHF
.	TRBV19	TRBJ1-2	CASNRGNYGYTF
.	TRBV30	TRBJ1-6	CAWSMDRGNSPLHF
.	TRBV7-9	TRBJ1-2	CASSLQEDYGYTF
.	TRBV2	TRBJ1-5	CASSPQGRGDQPQHF
.	TRBV11-2	TRBJ1-3	CASSSPGGVGNTIYF
few	TRBV6-4	TRBJ1-2	CASSNYPGGGYTF
.	TRBV12-3/TRBV12-4	TRBJ1-1	CASSFGQGTEAFF
.	TRBV19	TRBJ1-4	CASRRDSLNEKLFF
.	TRBV28	TRBJ2-2	CASSLGLGDRGTGELFF
.	TRBV7-8	TRBJ2-3	CASSSGTSPITDTQYF
.	TRBV2	TRBJ1-4	CASILDRGNEKLFF
.	TRBV7-2	TRBJ2-1	CASSPSLAFYNEQFF
.	TRBV28	TRBJ2-5	CASSPTWTGSETQYF
.	TRBV18	TRBJ1-4	CASSDGQRTEKLFF
.	TRBV20-1	TRBJ1-4	CSASRQAFTNEKLFF
.	TRBV4-2	TRBJ2-2	CASSSGQGAGHGELFF
.	TRBV7-9	TRBJ1-4	CASSLGGFEANEKLFF